A single sample is the source of the 32 T cell receptor beta chains below, sequenced in a study of CD8 T cells in Susac syndrome. Random hexamers were used to reverse transcribe 0.5 to 1 ug of RNA. TCRdb used MiXCR to reprocess the immunoSEQ multiplex PCR reads, holding one entry per CDR3 protein. The data show a few hundred thousand distinct CDR3 sequences, approximately 85% seen once. The sequenced sample was CD8+ T cells from PBMCs. The receptors come from a human donor with multiple sclerosis.

V and J are TRBV14 and TRBJ2-2, with unresolved D. CDR3 length: 13 amino acids. With 1 base removed from V and 7 bases from J, the gap between germline ends came to 7 bases. CDR1 is SGHDN, CDR2 FVKESK, per germline. The CDR3 DNA reads TGTGCCAGCAGCCAAGTTGCGGTCGGGGAGCTGTTTTTT. Residues: CASSQVAVGELFF.

This clonotype was seen a few times. The rearrangement links TRBV6-4 to TRBJ2-3; 10 bases are shared with TRBD2. Germline trimming cut 3 bases from V and 1 base from J; bases unmatched to any gene: 1. The germline gives CDR1 MRHNA, CDR2 SNTAGT. The CDR3 contains 15 residues. CDR3 nucleotide sequence: TGTGCCAGCAGTGAAACTAGCGGGGGCACAGATACGCAGTATTTT. Residues: CASSETSGGTDTQYF.

The chain carries TRBV6-1 and TRBJ2-6, with D possibly TRBD2 on 7 matching bases. The CDR3 runs 19 residues. V lost 5 bases and J lost 0, with 20 bases in between. Germline V gene data show CDR1 as MNHNS and CDR2 as SASEGT. The CDR3 is CASSLVGRGLNSGANVLTF. In DNA form, the CDR3 reads TGTGCCAGCAGTCTTGTTGGGCGGGGGCTTAACTCTGGGGCCAACGTCCTGACTTTC.

The rearrangement uses TRBV2 and TRBJ2-2; weak D call: TRBD2 (5 bases). CDR3 length: 13 residues. The germline V gene encodes CDR1 SNHLY and CDR2 FYNNEI. V gave up 0 bases and J gave up 16 bases, with 15 bases separating them. CDR3 coding DNA: TGTGCCAGCAGTGAAGCTAAAGCGGATTACCAGTTTTTT. This sequence encodes CASSEAKADYQFF.

The chain recombines TRBV7-9 with TRBJ2-1; TRBD2 might be the D (6 bases). The CDR3 sequence is 15 residues long. V was trimmed by 4 bases and J by 3 bases, leaving 13 bases between them. The germline V gene has CDR1 SEHNR and CDR2 FQNEAQ (reference sequence). The CDR3 region is CASSSRASVYNEQFF. The CDR3, as DNA: TGTGCCAGCAGCTCCCGCGCTAGCGTCTACAATGAGCAGTTCTTC.

V usage is TRBV5-4 and J usage is TRBJ2-1; TRBD2 matches 11 bases. With 0 bases clipped from V and 7 bases from J, the junction kept 9 bases outside the gene matches. Per germline, CDR1 SGHNT and CDR2 YYREEE (reference sequence). The CDR3 runs 17 residues. DNA for the CDR3: TGTGCCAGCAGCTTGGAGGTAGCGGGGGGGCCGGGTAATGAGCAGTTCTTC. As protein: CASSLEVAGGPGNEQFF.

The V call is TRBV6-2 or TRBV6-3, the J call TRBJ2-2, with 13 bases matching TRBD2. V lost 8 bases, J lost 5 bases, and 8 bases stayed unmatched. Germline lookup yields CDR1 MNHEY and CDR2 SVGEGT. The CDR3 covers 16 residues. The CDR3 here is CASRGLAGVKTGELFF. For the CDR3, the DNA is TGTGCCAGCCGTGGACTAGCGGGAGTAAAAACCGGGGAGCTGTTTTTT.

The V gene is TRBV27, the J gene TRBJ1-1; tentative D call: TRBD1 (5 bases). This CDR3 has 14 residues. In germline, CDR1 is MNHEY, CDR2 SMNVEV (reference sequence). V was cut by 2 bases and J by 6 bases, with 13 bases left in between. The chain's CDR3 is CASSLLPGMAEAFF. The CDR3 DNA follows: TGTGCCAGCAGTTTACTCCCAGGGATGGCTGAAGCTTTCTTT.

This chain joins TRBV6-6 and TRBJ1-2, with 7 bases that match TRBD1. V lost 6 bases and J lost 1; bases outside the gene matches: 8. CDR3 size: 15 residues. The germline V gene has CDR1 MNHNY and CDR2 SVGAGI (reference sequence). CDR3 in amino acids: CASSPDRWINYGYTF. CDR3 nucleotides: TGTGCCAGCAGCCCGGACAGGTGGATTAACTATGGCTACACCTTC.

The chain joins TRBV29-1 to TRBJ2-7, with a possible D match to TRBD2 (5 bases). The ends were cut back, 6 bases at V and 10 bases at J, with 13 bases in the middle. The CDR3 is made up of 10 amino acids. In germline, CDR1 is SQVTM, CDR2 ANQGSEA. The CDR3 DNA reads TGCAGCGTGGATCTTGGGAGTCAGTACTTC. Residues: CSVDLGSQYF.

The chain combines TRBV6-1 with TRBJ1-4; TRBD1 matches 9 bases. CDR3 size: 14 residues. J was trimmed by 6 bases and V by 7 bases; bases with no gene match: 6. Germline V CDR1 and CDR2: MNHNS, SASEGT. Here the CDR3 DNA reads TGTGCCAGCACCCGGGACAGGGTTGATGAAAAACTGTTTTTT. Amino acids: CASTRDRVDEKLFF.

This clonotype has only a few counts. This chain's CDR3 is CASSRTGGEADEQYF. For the CDR3, the DNA is TGTGCCAGCAGCCGGACAGGGGGCGAAGCCGACGAGCAGTACTTC. V and J are TRBV7-9 and TRBJ2-7; 11 nucleotides line up with TRBD1. The J segment lost 5 bases and the V segment lost 5 bases, leaving 8 bases of the junction unmatched. The CDR3 length is 15 residues. Germline V CDR1 and CDR2: SEHNR, FQNEAQ (reference sequence).

The rearrangement uses TRBV7-8 and TRBJ2-5; no firm D call. Between the trimmed V and J ends, which lost 1 base and 4 bases, there was a span of 16 bases. This CDR3 contains 16 residues. Germline V gene data show CDR1 as SGHVS and CDR2 as FQNEAQ. The CDR3 coding sequence is TGTGCCAGCAGCTTAGTTGCTTTAGAGGAGCGAGAGACCCAGTACTTC. This encodes CASSLVALEERETQYF.

The chain links TRBV5-5 to TRBJ2-1, with D unresolved. This CDR3 region has 15 residues. The V and J ends lost 0 bases and 3 bases respectively, with 10 bases between them. Germline V gene data show CDR1 as SGHKS and CDR2 as YYEKEE (reference sequence). CDR3 sequence reads: CASSLGTYNYNEQFF. CDR3 coding DNA: TGTGCCAGCAGCTTGGGGACGTACAACTACAATGAGCAGTTCTTC.

The gene calls are TRBV24-1 and TRBJ1-5; 9 bases align to TRBD1. The CDR3 sequence is 13 residues long. V was clipped by 9 bases and J by 5 bases; unmatched bases: 4. The germline CDR1 and CDR2 sequences are KGHDR and SFDVKD. The DNA of the CDR3 is TGTGCCACCCCCAGGGACAGGGATCAGCCCCAGCATTTT. Translating it yields CATPRDRDQPQHF.

CDR3 protein: CSAKMTGVDKNIQYF. In nucleotides, the CDR3 is TGCAGTGCTAAAATGACAGGGGTCGACAAAAACATTCAGTACTTC. This chain links TRBV20-1 with TRBJ2-4, with 8 bases that match TRBD1. CDR3 size: 15 residues. Germline loops: CDR1 DFQATT, CDR2 SNEGSKA (reference sequence). V shed 4 bases and J 3 bases; nucleotides not matched to a gene: 8.

The rearrangement uses TRBV6-6 and TRBJ2-2; D gene ambiguous. Germline CDR1 reads MNHNY; CDR2 reads SVGAGI (reference sequence). Trimming removed 0 bases at V and 7 bases at J, with 9 bases between. This CDR3 has 14 amino acids. CDR3 coding DNA: TGTGCCAGCAGTTACTCGTCCCTGGGCGGGGAGCTGTTTTTT. It yields the protein CASSYSSLGGELFF.

This clonotype was counted once. V is TRBV28 and J is TRBJ1-1, with 7 bases fitting TRBD1. Germline V gives CDR1 MDHEN, CDR2 SYDVKM. The trim removed 5 bases at V and 1 base at J, leaving 4 bases unmatched. CDR3 size: 14 residues. The CDR3 DNA is TGTGCCAGCAGTGAGACAGGGAGGAACACTGAAGCTTTCTTT. This codes for CASSETGRNTEAFF.

The J gene is TRBJ2-4, the V gene TRBV30; D is perhaps TRBD2 (6 bases). Germline values: CDR1 GTSNPN, CDR2 SVGIG (reference sequence). V shed 3 bases and J shed 3 bases, with 15 bases lying between them. CDR3 length: 15 residues. The CDR3 reads CAWSPKGGNKNIQYF. In nucleotides, the CDR3 is TGTGCCTGGAGCCCAAAGGGAGGCAACAAAAACATTCAGTACTTC.

The V call is TRBV4-1, the J call TRBJ2-4; D not certain. Germline CDR1 MGHRA, CDR2 YSYEKL. The CDR3 is 12 amino acids. V was clipped by 4 bases and J by 9 bases, with 10 bases between them. The CDR3 DNA follows: TGCGCCAGCAGCCCCGGGCTGGGCATTCAGTACTTC. Protein product: CASSPGLGIQYF.

The chain has TRBV27 and TRBJ1-4, with D hard to call. CDR3 length: 14 amino acids. Germline-derived CDR1 and CDR2 are MNHEY and SMNVEV (reference sequence). V lost 8 bases to trimming and J lost 8 bases, with 18 bases between them. The CDR3 nucleotides read TGTGCCAGCGCTTCTCTGGGCTTGGGGGAAAAACTGTTTTTT. Its protein product is CASASLGLGEKLFF.

This chain uses TRBV11-2 with TRBJ1-3; D gene uncertain. Trimming left V 4 bases short and J 0 bases short, with 7 bases between. The CDR3 runs 14 residues. Germline lookup yields CDR1 SGHAT and CDR2 FQNNGV. CDR3 residues: CASSSQFSGNTIYF. The DNA for the CDR3 is TGTGCCAGCAGCTCTCAGTTCTCTGGAAACACCATATATTTT.

CDR3 sequence reads: CASSLSGAGIDEQYF. Here the CDR3 DNA reads TGTGCCAGCAGTTTATCTGGAGCGGGAATCGACGAGCAGTACTTC. This sequence joins TRBV27 and TRBJ2-7; 7 nucleotides agree with TRBD2. CDR3 size: 15 residues. The germline gives CDR1 MNHEY, CDR2 SMNVEV (reference sequence). With V trimmed by 0 bases and J by 5 bases, 7 bases remained unmatched.

This sequence joins TRBV4-1 and TRBJ2-1; D is unclear. Germline loops: CDR1 MGHRA, CDR2 YSYEKL. This CDR3 is 14 amino acids long. V dropped 2 bases and J dropped 3 bases, with 8 bases sitting between them. The CDR3 here is CASSQRHIYNEQFF. For the CDR3, the DNA is TGCGCCAGCAGCCAACGGCATATCTACAATGAGCAGTTCTTC.

The gene calls are TRBV9 and TRBJ2-7; the match to TRBD2 covers 12 bases. Trimming took 4 bases from V and 5 from J; bases not matched to a gene: 7. The CDR3 spans 15 residues. CDR1 SGDLS and CDR2 YYNGEE come from the germline V gene. Here the CDR3 DNA reads TGTGCCAGCAGCACCCTAGCGGGAGGGCCCCACGAGCAGTACTTC. It translates to CASSTLAGGPHEQYF.

J is TRBJ2-1 and V is TRBV20-1, with D perhaps TRBD1 (6 bases). V lost 1 base and J 3 bases, leaving 13 bases between the germline ends. Germline V gene sequence: CDR1 DFQATT, CDR2 SNEGSKA (reference sequence). This CDR3 contains 15 residues. The CDR3 here is CSARGEDRDYNEQFF. DNA of the CDR3: TGCAGTGCTAGAGGAGAGGACAGAGACTACAATGAGCAGTTCTTC.

This chain joins TRBV10-3 and TRBJ2-2; 11 positions agree with TRBD2. The V gene end was trimmed by 6 bases and the J gene end by 3 bases; junction bases not matched to a gene: 9. The length of the CDR3 is 17 residues. Per germline, CDR1 ENHRY and CDR2 SYGVKD. Here the CDR3 reads CAISPSGRRADTGELFF. The CDR3 nucleotides read TGTGCCATCAGCCCTAGCGGGAGGAGGGCGGACACCGGGGAGCTGTTTTTT.

The chain recombines TRBV6-5 with TRBJ2-7; tentatively, D is TRBD1 (6 bases). The ends were cut back, 4 bases at V and 1 base at J, with 17 bases in the middle. There are 16 residues in the CDR3. Germline V lookup: CDR1 MNHEY, CDR2 SVGAGI. CDR3 protein: CASSFDNQGKSYEQYF. The CDR3 bases are TGTGCCAGCAGTTTCGATAATCAGGGGAAATCCTACGAGCAGTACTTC.

The J gene is TRBJ2-1, the V gene TRBV30; D unresolved. This CDR3 region has 15 residues. The germline V gene has CDR1 GTSNPN and CDR2 SVGIG (reference sequence). Deletions cut 5 bases from V and 0 bases from J, with 14 bases between. In DNA form, the CDR3 reads TGTGCCTGGCGGATCGCCCAAAGCTCCTACAATGAGCAGTTCTTC. Translated: CAWRIAQSSYNEQFF.

The rearrangement uses TRBV29-1 and TRBJ1-2, with D perhaps TRBD1 (6 bases). The V end was cut by 7 bases, the J end by 2 bases, with 11 bases between. The CDR3 covers 12 residues. CDR1 SQVTM and CDR2 ANQGSEA come from the germline V gene. CDR3 sequence: CSDDQGNYGYTF. The CDR3 bases are TGCAGCGACGACCAGGGGAACTATGGCTACACCTTC.

This rearrangement joins TRBV10-3 to TRBJ2-1, with 7 positions matching TRBD2. Germline CDR1 and CDR2: ENHRY and SYGVKD. The J segment lost 3 bases and the V segment lost 9 bases, leaving 5 bases of the junction unmatched. The CDR3 runs to 13 residues. The CDR3: CAISSGVYNEQFF. The CDR3 DNA reads as TGTGCCATTTCTAGCGGAGTCTACAATGAGCAGTTCTTC.

V is TRBV3-1 and J is TRBJ2-7; perhaps TRBD2 as D (5 bases). V dropped 4 bases and J dropped 6 bases, with 22 bases sitting between them. Germline V gives CDR1 LGHDT, CDR2 YNNKEL (reference sequence). CDR3 length: 16 residues. This CDR3 is CASSPKCSDVVCEQYF. The CDR3, as DNA: TGTGCCAGCAGCCCTAAATGTAGCGACGTTGTCTGCGAGCAGTACTTC.